The rows below give T cell receptor beta chains drawn from one sample of a study of cytomegalovirus exposure and HLA in healthy donors. Clones were read by immunoSEQ multiplex PCR, and TCRdb kept only the in-frame ones, dropping some. This repertoire shows under 200,000 clones, roughly 84% found once; its top ten account for roughly 6.7%. The sample consisted of PBMCs. These receptors came from a man aged 50 or older in good health and CMV-seropositive. The CDR3 runs from the conserved cysteine through the conserved F or W. A D gene is named only where the DNA matches it firmly. A row's size may be missing; if present it is once, few, many or a size class.

13	TRBJ1-1	once	TRBV25-1	NA	CASSVGVNTEAFF	TGTGCCAGCAGTGTTGGAGTTAACACTGAAGCTTTCTTT
14	TRBJ2-5	NA	TRBV7-9	NA	CASIPGGRTETQYF	TGTGCCAGCATCCCCGGGGGACGGACAGAGACCCAGTACTTC
13	TRBJ2-7	NA	TRBV5-4	TRBD1	CASSKGQTYEQYF	TGTGCCAGCAGCAAGGGACAGACCTACGAGCAGTACTTC
13	TRBJ1-1	NA	TRBV7-9	NA	CASSLVRDTEAFF	TGTGCCAGCAGCTTAGTCCGGGACACTGAAGCTTTCTTT
16	TRBJ2-5	NA	TRBV11-2	TRBD2	CASSKRESGRWETQYF	TGTGCCAGCAGCAAACGAGAAAGCGGGAGGTGGGAGACCCAGTACTTC
15	TRBJ2-3	NA	TRBV6-1	TRBD2	CASSTGTSGTDTQYF	TGTGCCAGCAGTACCGGGACTAGCGGGACAGATACGCAGTATTTT
15	TRBJ2-3	once	TRBV5-1	TRBD1	CASGSSTGAADTQYF	TGCGCCAGCGGCTCATCAACAGGGGCCGCAGATACGCAGTATTTT
16	TRBJ2-5	few	TRBV4-1	TRBD1	CASSQEGQGIKGTQYF	TGCGCCAGCAGCCAAGAAGGACAGGGGATTAAAGGGACCCAGTACTTC
11	TRBJ1-2	NA	TRBV29-1	TRBD1	CSVTGPYGYTF	TGCAGCGTGACAGGGCCCTATGGCTACACCTTC
14	TRBJ1-3	NA	TRBV27	NA	CASRPQGTGNTIYF	TGTGCCAGCAGACCACAGGGTACAGGAAACACCATATATTTT
14	TRBJ1-3	NA	TRBV7-2	NA	CASSLGGSGNTIYF	TGCGCCAGCAGCTTAGGAGGGTCTGGAAACACCATATATTTT
17	TRBJ2-1	NA	TRBV18	NA	CASSPFGGNRLYNEQFF	TGTGCCAGCTCACCCTTCGGCGGGAATAGGCTCTACAATGAGCAGTTCTTC
13	TRBJ2-1	NA	TRBV5-5	NA	CASSLLASNEQFF	TGTGCCAGCAGTTTACTAGCCAGCAATGAGCAGTTCTTC
14	TRBJ2-5	NA	TRBV6-1	NA	CASSGGGAGETQYF	TGTGCCAGCAGTGGAGGGGGGGCCGGAGAGACCCAGTACTTC
14	TRBJ2-4	NA	TRBV5-1	TRBD1	CASSRALTGDIQYF	TGCGCCAGCAGCCGAGCCCTGACAGGGGACATTCAGTACTTC
17	TRBJ2-5	NA	TRBV2	TRBD2	CASSETVAGDLQETQYF	TGTGCCAGCAGTGAAACGGTAGCGGGGGACCTCCAAGAGACCCAGTACTTC
14	TRBJ1-2	NA	TRBV6-1	NA	CASSEALLGNGYTF	TGTGCCAGCAGTGAAGCGCTTCTAGGAAATGGCTACACCTTC
15	TRBJ2-5	NA	TRBV2	NA	CASSERPGNRATQYF	TGTGCCAGCAGTGAACGCCCCGGGAACAGGGCGACCCAGTACTTC
16	TRBJ1-2	NA	TRBV5-1	TRBD1	CASSLALGQGNYGYTF	TGCGCCAGCAGCTTGGCATTGGGACAGGGAAACTATGGCTACACCTTC
13	TRBJ1-2	once	TRBV18	TRBD1	CASSPSGTGVPDF	TGTGCCAGCTCACCGTCCGGGACAGGGGTCCCCGACTTC
16	TRBJ2-3	NA	TRBV7-3	TRBD2	CASSLRAGGTTDTQYF	TGTGCCAGCAGCTTAAGAGCGGGAGGCACCACAGATACGCAGTATTTT
14	TRBJ2-5	NA	TRBV11-3	NA	CASSPTVSQETQYF	TGTGCCAGCAGCCCTACAGTTTCCCAAGAGACCCAGTACTTC
16	TRBJ1-6	NA	TRBV19	NA	CASSFRIQGNNSPLHF	TGTGCCAGTAGCTTCCGTATACAGGGAAATAATTCACCCCTCCACTTT
21	TRBJ2-5	NA	TRBV7-6	TRBD1	CASSAQHPILTRQGAQETQYF	TGTGCCAGCAGCGCTCAACACCCAATCCTGACCCGACAGGGGGCACAGGAGACCCAGTACTTC
12	TRBJ1-2	once	TRBV5-5	TRBD1	CASKGAGYGYTF	TGTGCCAGCAAGGGGGCAGGCTATGGCTACACCTTC
13	TRBJ1-1	NA	TRBV5-1	NA	CASTGQGGTEAFF	TGCGCCAGCACCGGCCAGGGAGGTACTGAAGCTTTCTTT
15	TRBJ1-4	NA	TRBV6-1	TRBD1	CASSSPDRGLGKLFF	TGTGCCAGCAGTTCGCCGGACAGGGGGCTCGGGAAACTGTTTTTT
12	TRBJ1-2	NA	TRBV29-1	NA	CSVGQGYDGYTF	TGCAGCGTTGGGCAGGGTTACGATGGCTACACCTTC
15	TRBJ2-4	NA	TRBV7-8	NA	CASSLGHLAKNIQYF	TGTGCCAGCAGCTTGGGACACCTAGCCAAAAACATTCAGTACTTC
19	TRBJ2-3	NA	TRBV7-6	TRBD1	CASSFPLVPTGEETDTQYF	TGTGCCAGCAGCTTTCCCCTGGTGCCGACAGGGGAGGAAACAGATACGCAGTATTTT
17	TRBJ2-3	few	TRBV5-6	NA	CASSPGPGSGRGDTQYF	TGTGCCAGCAGCCCGGGTCCGGGGTCTGGACGGGGAGATACGCAGTATTTT
14	TRBJ1-4	NA	TRBV5-6	TRBD1	CASSLGQGDEKLFF	TGTGCCAGCAGCTTGGGACAGGGGGATGAAAAACTGTTTTTT
20	TRBJ2-3	NA	TRBV9	TRBD2	CASSVGTSGRSYPTRDTQYF	TGTGCCAGCAGCGTAGGGACTAGCGGGAGGTCTTACCCCACCAGAGATACGCAGTATTTT
13	TRBJ2-7	NA	TRBV6-4	TRBD1	CATRDSLSYEQYF	TGTGCCACCCGGGACAGCCTCTCCTACGAGCAGTACTTC
15	TRBJ2-4	NA	TRBV27	NA	CASSPSQGAKNIQYF	TGTGCCAGCAGCCCCAGCCAGGGGGCCAAAAACATTCAGTACTTC
15	TRBJ2-1	NA	TRBV27	TRBD1	CASSYRGRPDNEQFF	TGTGCCAGCAGTTATAGGGGGCGACCCGACAATGAGCAGTTCTTC
13	TRBJ1-2	NA	TRBV6-5	TRBD1	CASRRGGQGSYTF	TGTGCCAGCAGAAGGGGGGGACAGGGAAGCTACACCTTC
16	TRBJ1-1	NA	TRBV7-9	TRBD1	CASSTYRGQGDTEAFF	TGTGCCAGCAGCACCTACAGGGGGCAAGGGGACACTGAAGCTTTCTTT
16	TRBJ1-6	NA	TRBV19	NA	CASSIGGGSGNSPLHF	TGTGCCAGTAGTATAGGGGGAGGATCCGGTAATTCACCCCTCCACTTT
16	TRBJ1-5	NA	TRBV19	NA	CASSSHGTRVGQPQHF	TGTGCCAGTAGTTCCCACGGGACACGGGTGGGTCAGCCCCAGCATTTT
16	TRBJ2-7	NA	TRBV4-1	TRBD1	CASSQFGTGKRYEQYF	TGCGCCAGCAGCCAATTCGGGACAGGGAAGAGGTACGAGCAGTACTTC